This record concerns one T cell receptor (beta chain) sequence. These data belong to a study of T cell responses to AZD1222 COVID-19 vaccine. Study details: Recipients boosted at about 4 weeks or about 12 weeks are pooled.

Clones were sequenced by immunoSEQ multiplex PCR, and TCRdb holds only the in-frame ones, with some missing. Of tens of thousands of clones in the sample, 85% to 90% were seen once. V was pared by 6 bases and J by 1 base, with 9 bases between. The CDR3 is 13 residues long. Germline V gene lookup returns CDR1 LNHDA and CDR2 SQIVND (reference sequence). The TCR comes from an adult in good health. Sequences were derived from peripheral blood, sampled on day 0 of AZD1222 vaccination. This sequence joins TRBV19 and TRBJ1-1; D gene ambiguous. CDR3: CASRSYGNTEAFF. The CDR3 DNA follows: TGTGCCAGTAGATCGTACGGGAACACTGAAGCTTTCTTT.